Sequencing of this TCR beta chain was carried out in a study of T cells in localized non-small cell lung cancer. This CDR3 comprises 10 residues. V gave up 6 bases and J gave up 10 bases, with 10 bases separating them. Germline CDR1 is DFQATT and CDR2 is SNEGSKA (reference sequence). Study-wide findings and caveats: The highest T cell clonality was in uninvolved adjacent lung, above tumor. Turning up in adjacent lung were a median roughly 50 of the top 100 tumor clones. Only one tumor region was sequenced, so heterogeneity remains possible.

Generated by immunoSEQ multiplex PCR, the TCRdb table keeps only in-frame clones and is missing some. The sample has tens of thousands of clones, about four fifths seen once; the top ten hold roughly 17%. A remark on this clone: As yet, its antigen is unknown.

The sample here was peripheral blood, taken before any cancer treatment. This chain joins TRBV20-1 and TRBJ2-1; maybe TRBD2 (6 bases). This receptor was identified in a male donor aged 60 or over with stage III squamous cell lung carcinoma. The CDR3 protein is CSAGGVEQFF. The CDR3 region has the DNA TGCAGTGCCGGAGGGGTCGAGCAGTTCTTC.